These 10 T cell receptor beta chains were all obtained from the same sample, sequenced in a study of T-cell memory formation after mild COVID-19. A single record per CDR3 protein comes from TCRdb applying MiXCR to the 5' RACE reads. The data hold about 180,000 distinct CDR3 sequences, with about a fifth observed a single time. The sample was PBMCs or a T cell subset sorted from them (not recorded which). These receptors came from a man between 18 and 29 years old who had mild COVID-19 (a few samples of this study predate the infection). Cell type and time point are not known.

This clonotype was detected only a few times. The V gene is TRBV28, the J gene TRBJ2-3, with D unclear. Germline V gene lookup returns CDR1 MDHEN and CDR2 SYDVKM. This CDR3 has 15 residues. V lost 4 bases and J lost 0, with 11 bases in between. CDR3 nucleotides: TGTGCCAGCAGTTCCCCTCCACTGAGCACAGATACGCAGTATTTT. Its translation: CASSSPPLSTDTQYF.

This chain joins TRBV5-1 and TRBJ1-5, with a possible D match to TRBD1 (6 bases). This CDR3 is built from 15 residues. Trimming removed 0 bases at V and 1 base at J, with 8 bases between. The germline gives CDR1 SGHRS, CDR2 YFSETQ. The CDR3 sequence is CASSLEGGSNQPQHF. CDR3 DNA sequence: TGCGCCAGCAGCTTGGAGGGGGGAAGCAATCAGCCCCAGCATTTT.

This chain connects TRBV19 to TRBJ2-4; D is perhaps TRBD2 (5 bases). V was shortened by 5 bases and J by 5 bases, with 7 bases between the two germline ends. Germline lookup yields CDR1 LNHDA and CDR2 SQIVND (reference sequence). The CDR3 has 12 amino acids. The CDR3 reads CASSVGENIQYF. The CDR3 region has the DNA TGTGCCAGTAGTGTCGGGGAAAACATTCAGTACTTC.

In its sample, this clonotype was seen many times. The CDR3 DNA sequence: TGTGCCAGCAGCTTCGACGGCCGAGGCTACACCTTC. This codes for CASSFDGRGYTF. This chain joins TRBV5-6 and TRBJ1-2; D not certain. The CDR3 contains 12 residues. The germline CDR1 and CDR2 sequences are SGHDT and YYEEEE. Trimming shortened V by 2 bases and J by 8 bases, and 10 bases separated the two germline ends.

This chain uses TRBV6-2 or TRBV6-3 with TRBJ2-1; TRBD2 is a possible D gene (6 bases). V dropped 6 bases and J dropped 0 bases, with 12 bases sitting between them. Germline CDR1 reads MNHEY; CDR2 reads SVGEGT. The length of the CDR3 is 15 residues. The CDR3: CASRDGGSSYNEQFF. For the CDR3, the DNA is TGTGCCAGCAGAGACGGGGGTAGCTCCTACAATGAGCAGTTCTTC.

This clonotype was found once. The V gene is TRBV20-1, the J gene TRBJ1-2, with D unresolved. The ends were cut back, 4 bases at V and 7 bases at J, with 13 bases in the middle. CDR3 size: 12 residues. CDR1 and CDR2 (germline): DFQATT, SNEGSKA (reference sequence). CDR3 sequence reads: CSAIFGRSGYTF. The CDR3 DNA reads TGCAGTGCTATCTTCGGACGGTCTGGCTACACCTTC.

In this sample, this clonotype turned up a few times. This chain uses TRBV4-1 with TRBJ1-2; D is unclear. The CDR3 contains 14 residues. The ends were cut back, 6 bases at V and 0 bases at J, with 11 bases in the middle. Germline CDR1 MGHRA, CDR2 YSYEKL. Here the CDR3 DNA reads TGCGCCAGCAGACGGCTGGGATCTAACTATGGCTACACCTTC. Its translation: CASRRLGSNYGYTF.

J is TRBJ2-2 and V is TRBV20-1; TRBD2 agrees at 15 bases. The ends lost 6 bases at V and 1 base at J; junction bases unmatched: 3. The CDR3 covers 16 residues. Germline CDR1 DFQATT, CDR2 SNEGSKA (reference sequence). CDR3 nucleotide sequence: TGCAGTGCACCGGGACTAGCGGGGGGGAACACCGGGGAGCTGTTTTTT. Protein product: CSAPGLAGGNTGELFF.

This clonotype was seen ten or more times. The V and J genes are TRBV6-2 or TRBV6-3 and TRBJ2-5, with D maybe TRBD2 (5 bases). Germline V gene sequence: CDR1 MNHEY, CDR2 SVGEGT. The CDR3 has 12 residues. Trimming took 5 bases from V and 3 from J, leaving 7 bases between them. The CDR3 region is CASSAGEETQYF. In DNA, the CDR3 is TGTGCCAGCAGTGCGGGTGAAGAGACCCAGTACTTC.

This clonotype occurred a few times. The chain uses TRBV27 and TRBJ1-1; no clear D. Trimming stripped 0 bases from V and 2 bases from J, with 7 bases between. The CDR3 totals 14 residues. Germline V gene sequence: CDR1 MNHEY, CDR2 SMNVEV (reference sequence). The chain's CDR3 is CASSLSRSNTEAFF. The CDR3 DNA sequence: TGTGCCAGCAGTTTATCACGCAGTAACACTGAAGCTTTCTTT.